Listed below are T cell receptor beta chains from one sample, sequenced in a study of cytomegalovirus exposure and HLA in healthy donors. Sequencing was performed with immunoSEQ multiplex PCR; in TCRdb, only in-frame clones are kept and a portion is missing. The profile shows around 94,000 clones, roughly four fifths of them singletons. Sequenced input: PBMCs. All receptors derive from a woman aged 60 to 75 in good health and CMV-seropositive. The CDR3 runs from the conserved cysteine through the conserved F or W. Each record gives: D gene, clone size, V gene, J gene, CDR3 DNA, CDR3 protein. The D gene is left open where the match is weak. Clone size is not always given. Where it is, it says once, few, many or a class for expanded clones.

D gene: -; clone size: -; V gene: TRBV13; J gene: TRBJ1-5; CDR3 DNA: TGTGCCAGCAGTACGGGAAATCAGCCCCAGCATTTT; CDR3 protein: CASSTGNQPQHF
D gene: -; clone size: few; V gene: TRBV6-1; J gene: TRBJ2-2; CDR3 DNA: TGTGCCAGCAGGGGAGCCGGGGAGCTGTTTTTT; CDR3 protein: CASRGAGELFF
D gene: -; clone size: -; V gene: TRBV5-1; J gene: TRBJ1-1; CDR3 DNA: TGCGCCAGCAGCTTTACTTCAGGGAACACTGAAGCTTTCTTT; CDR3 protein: CASSFTSGNTEAFF
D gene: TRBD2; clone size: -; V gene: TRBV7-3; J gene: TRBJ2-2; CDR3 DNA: TGTGCCAGCAGCTTAATGCCCCTAGGGGCTAGCGGGAGGGCTGGTCTCGGGGAGCTGTTTTTT; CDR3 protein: CASSLMPLGASGRAGLGELFF
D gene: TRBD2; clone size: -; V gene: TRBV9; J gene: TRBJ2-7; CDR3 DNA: TGTGCCAGCAGCGCGGGACTAGCGGGAGCAGAGCAGTACTTC; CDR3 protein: CASSAGLAGAEQYF
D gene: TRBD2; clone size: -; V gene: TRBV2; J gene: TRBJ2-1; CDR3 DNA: TGTGCCAGCAGTGATACCGAGCTAGCGGGAGGCAATGAGCAGTTCTTC; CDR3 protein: CASSDTELAGGNEQFF
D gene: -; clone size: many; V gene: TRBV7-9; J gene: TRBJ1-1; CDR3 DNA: TGTGCCAGCAGTGGGCTGAATTTGGCTTTCTTT; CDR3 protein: CASSGLNLAFF
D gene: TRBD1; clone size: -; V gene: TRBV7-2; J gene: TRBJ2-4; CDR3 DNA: TGTGCCAGCAGCACCGACAGGGTAAACATTCAGTACTTC; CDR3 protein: CASSTDRVNIQYF
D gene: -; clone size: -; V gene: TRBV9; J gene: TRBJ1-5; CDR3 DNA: TGTGCCAGCAGCGCCTCCCCCAATCAGCCCCAGCATTTT; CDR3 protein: CASSASPNQPQHF
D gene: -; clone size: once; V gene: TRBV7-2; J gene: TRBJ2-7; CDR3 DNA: TGTGCCAGCAGCTTAGCAATGGGAGCCTACGAGCAGTACTTC; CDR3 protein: CASSLAMGAYEQYF
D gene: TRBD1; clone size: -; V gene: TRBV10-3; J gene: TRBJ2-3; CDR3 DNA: TGTGCCATCAGTGCTACAGGGGCAGATACGCAGTATTTT; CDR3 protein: CAISATGADTQYF
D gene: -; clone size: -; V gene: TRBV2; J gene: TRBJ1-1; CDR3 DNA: TGTGCCAGCAGGTTAAGGGGTGGCAACACTGAAGCTTTCTTT; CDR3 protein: CASRLRGGNTEAFF
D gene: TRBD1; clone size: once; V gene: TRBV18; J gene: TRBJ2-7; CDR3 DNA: TGTGCCAGCTCTTTGGACAGGGCTTACGAGCAGTACTTC; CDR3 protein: CASSLDRAYEQYF
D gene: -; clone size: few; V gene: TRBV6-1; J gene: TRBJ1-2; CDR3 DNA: TGTGCCAGCAGTGAGAACAGTAACTATGGCTACACCTTC; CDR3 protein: CASSENSNYGYTF
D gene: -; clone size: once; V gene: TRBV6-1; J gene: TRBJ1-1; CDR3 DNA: TGTGCCAGCAGTTATACAGGGAATACTGAAGCTTTCTTT; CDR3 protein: CASSYTGNTEAFF
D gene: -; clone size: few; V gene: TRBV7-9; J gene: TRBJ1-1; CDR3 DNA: TGTGCCACCGCTCCAGGATCTGGGAACACTGAAGCTTTCTTT; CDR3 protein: CATAPGSGNTEAFF
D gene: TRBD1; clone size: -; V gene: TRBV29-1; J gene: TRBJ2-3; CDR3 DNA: TGCAGCGTTGTTCCGACCGGGACAGGGGGAGATACGCAGTATTTT; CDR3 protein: CSVVPTGTGGDTQYF
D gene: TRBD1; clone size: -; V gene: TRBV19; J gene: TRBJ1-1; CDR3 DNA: TGTGCCAGTAGTATGGGACAGAAGAACACTGAAGCTTTCTTT; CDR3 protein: CASSMGQKNTEAFF
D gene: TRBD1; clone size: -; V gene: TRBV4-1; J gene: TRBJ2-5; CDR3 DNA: TGCGCCAGCAGCCTAGACAGGGGGCGAGGAGAGACCCAGTACTTC; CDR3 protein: CASSLDRGRGETQYF
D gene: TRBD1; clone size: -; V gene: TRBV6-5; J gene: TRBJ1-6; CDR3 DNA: TGTGCCAGCAGACCGGACAGGGCGGGGTACTCACCCCTCCACTTT; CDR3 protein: CASRPDRAGYSPLHF
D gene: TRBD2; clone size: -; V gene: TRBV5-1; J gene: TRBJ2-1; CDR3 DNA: TGCGCCAGCAGCTTGGCCTGGATCGGGAGGGCTTTCCACAATGAGCAGTTCTTC; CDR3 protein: CASSLAWIGRAFHNEQFF
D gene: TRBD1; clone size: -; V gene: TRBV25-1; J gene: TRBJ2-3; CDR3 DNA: TGTGCCAGCAGTGAGACAGGGGTCACAGATACGCAGTATTTT; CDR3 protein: CASSETGVTDTQYF
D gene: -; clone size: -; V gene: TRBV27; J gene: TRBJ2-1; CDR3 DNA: TGTGCCAGCAGTTTCGGGAGATTGGTGGTGAATGAGCAGTTCTTC; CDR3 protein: CASSFGRLVVNEQFF
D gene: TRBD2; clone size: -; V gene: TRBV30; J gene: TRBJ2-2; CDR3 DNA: TGTGCCTCCTCTGCAGGGAGTAGCGGGTCGGGCGGGGAGCTGTTTTTT; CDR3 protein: CASSAGSSGSGGELFF
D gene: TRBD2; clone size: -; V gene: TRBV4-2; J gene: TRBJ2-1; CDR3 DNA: TGTGCCAGCAGCCAAGATTTAACGGCTAGCGGGAATCATGAGCAGTTCTTC; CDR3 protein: CASSQDLTASGNHEQFF
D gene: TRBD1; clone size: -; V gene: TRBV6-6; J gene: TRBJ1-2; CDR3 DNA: TGTGCCAGCAGTTTACCGCGGGACAGGGAAACCTTC; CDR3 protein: CASSLPRDRETF
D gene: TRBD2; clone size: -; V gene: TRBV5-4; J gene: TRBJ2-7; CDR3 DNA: TGTGCCAGCAGCTCGACTAGCGGGAGTGAGCAGTACTTC; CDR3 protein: CASSSTSGSEQYF
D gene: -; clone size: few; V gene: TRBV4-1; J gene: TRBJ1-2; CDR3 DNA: TGCGCCAGCAGCCAAGATCACAGTTACTATGGCTACACCTTC; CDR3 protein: CASSQDHSYYGYTF
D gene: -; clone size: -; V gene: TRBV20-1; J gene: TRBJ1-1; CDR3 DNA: TGCAGTCCAGCAGGGTTCACTGAAGCTTTCTTT; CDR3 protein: CSPAGFTEAFF
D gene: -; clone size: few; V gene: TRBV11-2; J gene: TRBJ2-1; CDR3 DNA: TGTGCCAGCAGCTTACGGGTGATAAGAAACACATACAATGAGCAGTTCTTC; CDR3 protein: CASSLRVIRNTYNEQFF
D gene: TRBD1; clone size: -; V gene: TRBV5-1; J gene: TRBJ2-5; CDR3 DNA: TGCGCCAGCAGCTTGCAGGGGGCTCCCGGGGAGACCCAGTACTTC; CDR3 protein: CASSLQGAPGETQYF
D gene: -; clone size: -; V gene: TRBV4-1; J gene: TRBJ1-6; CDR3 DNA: TGCGCCAGCAGCCAAGAGAGAGGGAGGACTAATAATTCACCCCTCCACTTT; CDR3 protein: CASSQERGRTNNSPLHF
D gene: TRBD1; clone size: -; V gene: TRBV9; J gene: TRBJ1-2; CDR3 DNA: TGTGCCAGCAGCGTAGAGCCGAAGGGACAGGGGATTGGTGGCTACACCTTC; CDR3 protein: CASSVEPKGQGIGGYTF
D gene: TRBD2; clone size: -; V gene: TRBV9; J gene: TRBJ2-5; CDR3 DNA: TGTGCCAGCAGCTTTGCGGGGGTAGAGACCCAGTACTTC; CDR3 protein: CASSFAGVETQYF
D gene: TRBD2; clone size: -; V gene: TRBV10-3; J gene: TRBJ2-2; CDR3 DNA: TGTGCCATCAGTGATGGGCTAGCGGGACCGAACACCGGGGAGCTGTTTTTT; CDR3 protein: CAISDGLAGPNTGELFF
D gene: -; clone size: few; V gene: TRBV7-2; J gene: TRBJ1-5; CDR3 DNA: TGTGCCAGCAGCTTAGTTGGGCTCGGCAATCAGCCCCAGCATTTT; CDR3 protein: CASSLVGLGNQPQHF
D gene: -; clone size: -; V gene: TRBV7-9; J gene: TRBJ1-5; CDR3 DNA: TGTGCCAGCAGCTCCTCCGGACAGAGCAATCAGCCCCAGCATTTT; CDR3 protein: CASSSSGQSNQPQHF
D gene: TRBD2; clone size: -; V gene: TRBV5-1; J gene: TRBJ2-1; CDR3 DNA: TGCGCCAGCAGCCCCCTGACTAGCGGGATGGGTGAGCAGTTCTTC; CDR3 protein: CASSPLTSGMGEQFF
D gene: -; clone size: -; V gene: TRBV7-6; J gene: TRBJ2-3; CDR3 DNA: TGTGCCAGCAGCTCGCTAGAGGATACGCAGTATTTT; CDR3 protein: CASSSLEDTQYF
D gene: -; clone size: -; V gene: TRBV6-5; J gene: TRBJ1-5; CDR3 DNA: TGTGCCAGCAGTTCGTCGTTGAATCAGCCCCAGCATTTT; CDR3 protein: CASSSSLNQPQHF
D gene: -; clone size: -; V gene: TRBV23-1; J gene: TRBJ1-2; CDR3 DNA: TGCGCCAGCAGCCAAGAAAGACTGGCCAGGGATGGCTACACCTTC; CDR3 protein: CASSQERLARDGYTF
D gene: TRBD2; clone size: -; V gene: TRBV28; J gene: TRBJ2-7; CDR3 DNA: TGTGCCAGCAGTCCTAGCGGCTCCTACGAGCAGTACTTC; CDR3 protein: CASSPSGSYEQYF
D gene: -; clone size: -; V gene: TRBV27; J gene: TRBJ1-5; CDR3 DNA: TGTGCCAGCAGTATCGGACAGAGCAATCAGCCCCAGCATTTT; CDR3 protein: CASSIGQSNQPQHF
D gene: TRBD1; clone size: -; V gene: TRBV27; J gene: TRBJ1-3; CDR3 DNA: TGTGCCAGCGGGGGACAGGGCAGAAACACCATATATTTT; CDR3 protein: CASGGQGRNTIYF
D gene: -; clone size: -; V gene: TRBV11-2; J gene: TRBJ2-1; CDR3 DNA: TGTGCCAGCAGCACGCTAGCGTCGGACAATGAGCAGTTCTTC; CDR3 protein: CASSTLASDNEQFF
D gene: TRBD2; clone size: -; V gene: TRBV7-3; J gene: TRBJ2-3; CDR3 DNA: TGTGCCAGCAGCCTGGGACTAGCGGGAGCCTTAGATACGCAGTATTTT; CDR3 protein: CASSLGLAGALDTQYF
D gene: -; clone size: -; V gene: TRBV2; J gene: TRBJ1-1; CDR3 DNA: TGTGCCAGCAGTGAAGCAGGGGGGGACACTGAAGCTTTCTTT; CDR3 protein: CASSEAGGDTEAFF
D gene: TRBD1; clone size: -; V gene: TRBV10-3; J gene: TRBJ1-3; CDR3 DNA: TGTGCCATCACGGGATCAGGGGGCGCATCTGGAAACACCATATATTTT; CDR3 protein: CAITGSGGASGNTIYF
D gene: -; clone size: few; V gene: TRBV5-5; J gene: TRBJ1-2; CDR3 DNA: TGTGCCAGCAGCTTGCTTCAGGGTGCTAACTATGGCTACACCTTC; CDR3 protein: CASSLLQGANYGYTF
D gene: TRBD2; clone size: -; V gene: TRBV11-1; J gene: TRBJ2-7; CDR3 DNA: TGTGCCAGCAGCTCCTGGACTAGCGGGTCCTACGAGCAGTACTTC; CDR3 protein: CASSSWTSGSYEQYF
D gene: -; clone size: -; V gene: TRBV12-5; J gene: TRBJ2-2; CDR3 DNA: TGTGCTAGTGGCTCCGGACTGACTAACACCGGGGAGCTGTTTTTT; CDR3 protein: CASGSGLTNTGELFF
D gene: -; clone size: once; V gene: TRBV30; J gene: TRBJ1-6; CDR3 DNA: TGTGCCTGGAGTGTACAGTATAATTCACCCCTCCACTTT; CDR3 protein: CAWSVQYNSPLHF